This T cell receptor (beta chain) was documented in a study of blood T cell repertoires in COVID-19. Original methodology: Amplifying reference gene primers gave estimates of nucleated cell counts. Sequenced by immunoSEQ multiplex PCR; TCRdb stores in-frame clones only, minus some. Clone size and V and J calls were adopted from that table, with D and trimming inferred from the DNA. The data hold roughly 150,000 clones, with around 80% observed a single time. J gave up 6 bases and V 4 bases, and 2 bases lay outside the gene matches. The CDR3 extends over 13 amino acids. CDR1 and CDR2 (germline): KGHSH, LQKENI.

The sample taken for sequencing was peripheral blood. The clonotype was recovered from a woman aged 50 to 60 in a cohort sampled during active or convalescent COVID-19. V is TRBV18 and J is TRBJ2-1; 8 bases are shared with TRBD1. CDR3 DNA: TGTGCCAGCTCACGGACAGGGTCCAATGAGCAGTTCTTC. Encoded protein: CASSRTGSNEQFF.